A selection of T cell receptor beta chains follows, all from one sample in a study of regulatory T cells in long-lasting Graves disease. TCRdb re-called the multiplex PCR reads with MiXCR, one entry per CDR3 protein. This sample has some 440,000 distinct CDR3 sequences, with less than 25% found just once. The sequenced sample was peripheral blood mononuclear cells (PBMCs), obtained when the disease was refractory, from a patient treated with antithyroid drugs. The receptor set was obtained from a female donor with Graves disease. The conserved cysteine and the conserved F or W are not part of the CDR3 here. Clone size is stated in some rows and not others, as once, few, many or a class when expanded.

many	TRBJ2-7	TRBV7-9	ASSWDSGAYEQY
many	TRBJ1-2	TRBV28	ASSQGRQKGYT
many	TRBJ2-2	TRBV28	ASSNAWGRDTGELF
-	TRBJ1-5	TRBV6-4	ASSDKPQH
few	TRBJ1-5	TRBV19	ASSIVWDSSNQPQH
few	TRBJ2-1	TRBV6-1	ASSPLAGDRGEQF
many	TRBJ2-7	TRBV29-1	SVLGGDYEQY
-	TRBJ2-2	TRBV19	ASITEAGNTGELF
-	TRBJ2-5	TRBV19	ASKEDPRGGETQY
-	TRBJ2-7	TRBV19	ASSMVAGGGYEQY
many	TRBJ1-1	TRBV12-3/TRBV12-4	ASSSTFRPEAF
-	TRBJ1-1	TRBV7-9	ASSILPGQGASNTEAF
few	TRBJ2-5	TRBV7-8	ASSPSRWTLEETQY
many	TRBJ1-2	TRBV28	ASSRIGGYGYT
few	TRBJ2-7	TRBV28	ASQAVAGEAYEQY
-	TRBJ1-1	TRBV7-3	ASSWGTPGARSEAF
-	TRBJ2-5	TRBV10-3	AIRPATGAFETQY
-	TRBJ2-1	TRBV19	ASIPRTGGPDNEQF
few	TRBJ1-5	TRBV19	ASSSGTGSNQPQH
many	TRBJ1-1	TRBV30	AWSVRTNTEAF
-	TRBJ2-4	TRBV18	ASSPSNRQFIQY
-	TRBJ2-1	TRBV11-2	ASSLVPSGAGNEQF
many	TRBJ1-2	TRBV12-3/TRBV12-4	ASSLDVGAGGYT
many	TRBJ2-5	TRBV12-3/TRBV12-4	ASSLGTSGRGQTQY
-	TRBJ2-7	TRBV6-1	ASLDRDYEQY
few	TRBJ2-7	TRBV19	ASSLSMGQGFYEQY
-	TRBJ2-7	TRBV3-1	ASSPGDLGQY
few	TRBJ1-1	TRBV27	ASRTDRMNTEAF
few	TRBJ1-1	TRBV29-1	SVVILGTDTEAF
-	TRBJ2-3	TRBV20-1	SALPGGIDTQY
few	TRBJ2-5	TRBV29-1	SVERGEETQY
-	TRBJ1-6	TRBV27	ASRPGVENSPLH
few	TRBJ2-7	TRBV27	ASSSLRGLNYEQY
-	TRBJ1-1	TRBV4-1	ASSQVGNWAEAF
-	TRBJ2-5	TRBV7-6	ASSFGSVLETQY
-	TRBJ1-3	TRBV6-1	ASSDDLGNTIY
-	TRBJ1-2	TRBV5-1	ASSLDEGRYGYT
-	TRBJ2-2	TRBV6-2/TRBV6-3	ASSYRRPTGELF
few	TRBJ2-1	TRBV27	ASSLSRVNEQF
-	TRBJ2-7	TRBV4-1	ASSQDRAGEYEQY
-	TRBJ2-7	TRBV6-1	ASSPGLAGSSYEQY
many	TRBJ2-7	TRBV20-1	SVLSLSGSNEQY
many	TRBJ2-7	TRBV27	ASSYTSESYEQY
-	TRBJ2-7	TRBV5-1	ASSFSGASGGEQY
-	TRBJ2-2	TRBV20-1	SARNRGNTGELF
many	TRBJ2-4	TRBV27	ASSFRGIANIQY
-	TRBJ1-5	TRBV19	ASTSLGSRVGQPQH
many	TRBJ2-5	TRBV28	ASRDGQDRTQY